The 27 T cell receptor beta chains below all came from one sample that was sequenced in a study of T-cell reconstitution after alpha-beta-depleted transplantation in children (dated by TCRdb to the mid-2010s). Library preparation employed PCR. The listed sequencing device is Illumina HiSeq 2500. Molecular barcoding was employed in the preparation of TCR libraries, with unique molecular identifiers being used to normalize TCRbeta repertoire quantification. The public sequencing data were trimmed at Q25 with fastp and processed into clonotypes with MiXCR by TCRdb, which kept only in-frame beta chains. Entries are consolidated by CDR3 protein sequence, retaining the most common genes and DNA. In this sample the table shows about 690,000 distinct CDR3 sequences, roughly 17% of which occur a single time. The top ten hold 1.1% of the sample. The sequences come from PBMCs from the stem cell graft donor, collected from the stem cell graft. The receptors were gathered from a human donor who donated a stem cell graft to a child with acute myeloid leukemia.

This clonotype was counted at least ten times. The CDR3 sequence is CSAGDRGYTF. The DNA for the CDR3 is TGCAGTGCTGGGGACAGGGGCTACACCTTC. The rearrangement joins TRBV20-1 to TRBJ1-2; TRBD1 matches 8 bases. Trimming cost V 5 bases and J 8 bases; bases outside gene matches: 1. The V gene's germline CDR1 is DFQATT and CDR2 SNEGSKA (reference sequence). This CDR3 has 10 residues.

This clonotype was seen many times. This chain links TRBV5-1 with TRBJ1-1; D gene uncertain. Deletions cut 2 bases from V and 7 bases from J, with 15 bases between. The CDR3 has 14 residues. CDR1 is SGHRS, CDR2 YFSETQ, per germline. Here the CDR3 DNA reads TGCGCCAGCAGCTTACACCCGTTGGTCGATGAAGCTTTCTTT. Protein sequence: CASSLHPLVDEAFF.

J is TRBJ2-1 and V is TRBV10-3; TRBD1 agrees at 9 bases. Germline CDR1 ENHRY, CDR2 SYGVKD. V lost 5 bases and J lost 6; bases outside the gene matches: 11. CDR3 length equals 16 residues. In nucleotides, the CDR3 is TGTGCCATCAGTTCTCCGGGGACAGGGACGGGCAATGAGCAGTTCTTC. Its translation is CAISSPGTGTGNEQFF.

This clonotype was seen repeatedly, ten times or more. The rearrangement joins TRBV20-1 to TRBJ2-4; tentatively, D is TRBD2 (6 bases). Germline V lookup: CDR1 DFQATT, CDR2 SNEGSKA (reference sequence). V lost 0 bases to trimming and J lost 0 bases, with 21 bases between them. The CDR3 has 19 residues. This CDR3 reads CSARDPPRGANLAKNIQYF. In DNA form, the CDR3 reads TGCAGTGCTAGAGATCCTCCGCGGGGCGCGAATCTAGCCAAAAACATTCAGTACTTC.

This clonotype was seen many times. This chain connects TRBV20-1 to TRBJ1-2; TRBD1 might be the D (6 bases). Germline V CDR1 and CDR2: DFQATT, SNEGSKA (reference sequence). Deletions cut 4 bases from V and 5 bases from J, with 8 bases between. The CDR3 sequence is 11 residues long. CDR3 region: CSATQGYGYTF. For the CDR3, the DNA is TGCAGTGCTACACAGGGATATGGCTACACCTTC.

This clonotype was counted at least ten times. This rearrangement joins TRBV7-9 to TRBJ2-5; 9 bases match TRBD1. The CDR3 consists of 17 residues. Trimming cost V 5 bases and J 1 base; bases outside gene matches: 11. Germline CDR1 SEHNR, CDR2 FQNEAQ (reference sequence). The CDR3 loop is CASSLHGTGKFQETQYF. CDR3 nucleotide sequence: TGTGCCAGCAGCCTACACGGGACAGGGAAATTCCAAGAGACCCAGTACTTC.

This clonotype was counted ten times or more. V usage is TRBV7-3 and J usage is TRBJ1-1; D might be TRBD1 (5 bases). The CDR3 is 14 residues long. V was pared by 1 base and J by 1 base, with 7 bases between. Per germline, CDR1 SGHTA and CDR2 FQGTGA. The CDR3: CASSLIGENTEAFF. In DNA, the CDR3 is TGTGCCAGCAGCTTAATAGGGGAGAACACTGAAGCTTTCTTT.

J is TRBJ1-6 and V is TRBV25-1; no reliable D call. CDR1 is MGHDK and CDR2 is SYGVNS in the germline V gene. V lost 9 bases, J lost 10 bases, and 16 bases lay in between. This CDR3 comprises 13 residues. CDR3 DNA sequence: TGTGCCAGTCTCCCCGGGGTCGAGTCACCCCTCCACTTT. Protein sequence: CASLPGVESPLHF.

Points on this clonotype: A much larger clone differs from this one at a single base, so this may be a read error. This chain joins TRBV10-3 and TRBJ2-6; D not certain. This CDR3 spans 15 amino acids. CDR1 is ENHRY and CDR2 is SYGVKD in the germline V gene. The CDR3 DNA follows: TGTGCCATCAGAGATCGAGATTCTGCGGCCAACGTCCTGACTTTC. It specifies CAIRDRDSAANVLTF.

This clonotype was counted between two and nine times. V usage is TRBV12-3 or TRBV12-4 and J usage is TRBJ1-1; D call uncertain. The V and J ends lost 3 bases and 5 bases respectively, with 10 bases between them. The CDR3 length is 13 residues. The CDR3 coding sequence is TGTGCCAGCAGTTTTCCTGCCAGGACTGAAGCTTTCTTT. Protein product: CASSFPARTEAFF.

The rearrangement uses TRBV7-2 and TRBJ2-3; the D gene is possibly TRBD2 (5 bases). Germline CDR1 SGHTA, CDR2 FQGNSA. CDR3 length: 14 residues. With 4 bases removed from V and 2 bases from J, the gap between germline ends came to 10 bases. The CDR3 sequence: CASSSKRITDTQYF. For the CDR3, the DNA is TGTGCCAGCAGCTCAAAGCGGATCACAGATACGCAGTATTTT. Using reference TRBV7-2 and TRBJ2-3 for the parts outside the CDR3, the full variable domain is GAGVSQSPSNKVTEKGKDVELRCDPISGHTALYWYRQSLGQGLEFLIYFQGNSAPDKSGLPSDRFSAERTGGSVSTLTIQRTQQEDSAVYLCASSSKRITDTQYFGPGTRLTVL.

This chain joins TRBV20-1 and TRBJ2-1; D is undetermined. Germline CDR1 reads DFQATT; CDR2 reads SNEGSKA (reference sequence). V was clipped by 6 bases and J by 0 bases, with 12 bases between them. The length of the CDR3 is 14 residues. CDR3 in DNA: TGCAGTGCCTCGAAACAGAGCTCCTACAATGAGCAGTTCTTC. As protein: CSASKQSSYNEQFF.

The chain employs TRBV20-1 and TRBJ2-4; 13 bases agree with TRBD2. The CDR3 consists of 15 residues. The ends lost 2 bases at V and 6 bases at J; junction bases unmatched: 4. Germline CDR1 DFQATT, CDR2 SNEGSKA (reference sequence). Here the CDR3 reads CSARHTSGGANIQYF. CDR3 DNA sequence: TGCAGTGCTAGACACACTAGCGGGGGGGCAAACATTCAGTACTTC.

There are many counts of this clonotype. V is TRBV7-8 and J is TRBJ2-1, with 10 bases matching TRBD1. Per germline, CDR1 SGHVS and CDR2 FQNEAQ. The CDR3 has 16 residues. Unmatched junction bases numbered 14, after V lost 9 bases and J lost 6 bases. In DNA form, the CDR3 reads TGTGCCAGTAAATTACCGGGACAGGGGAACCCCAATGAGCAGTTCTTC. It encodes CASKLPGQGNPNEQFF. The full variable domain, completed using reference TRBV7-8 and TRBJ2-1, is GAGVSQSPRYKVAKRGQDVALRCDPISGHVSLFWYQQALGQGPEFLTYFQNEAQLDKSGLPSDRFFAERPEGSVSTLKIQRTQQEDSAVYLCASKLPGQGNPNEQFFGPGTRLTVL.

V usage is TRBV30 and J usage is TRBJ1-5, with 9 positions matching TRBD1. The J call may be mistaken, given a closer DNA end match to TRBJ2-3. Germline CDR1 is GTSNPN and CDR2 is SVGIG (reference sequence). The CDR3 sequence is 14 residues long. The CDR3: CAWSKRDRVQPQYF. The CDR3 nucleotides read TGTGCCTGGAGCAAGAGGGACAGGGTCCAGCCCCAGTATTTT.

This clonotype came up many times. The CDR3 DNA is TGTGCCAGCAGTTTACGGGCAGGGGATCAGCCCCAGCATTTT. Amino acids: CASSLRAGDQPQHF. The chain carries TRBV12-3 or TRBV12-4 and TRBJ1-5; TRBD1 is a possible D gene (6 bases). The CDR3 spans 14 residues. V lost 2 bases and J lost 5, with 10 bases in between.

On this clonotype: The germline gene is not matched at one end of the junction; a read error may be the cause. The J gene is TRBJ2-2, the V gene TRBV3-1, with 9 bases aligning to TRBD2. Per germline, CDR1 LGHDT and CDR2 YNNKEL (reference sequence). The CDR3 is made up of 20 amino acids. CDR3 loop: CACSQVWKRSGGANTGELFF. The CDR3 DNA reads TGTGCCTGCAGCCAAGTGTGGAAGCGTAGCGGGGGTGCGAACACCGGGGAGCTGTTTTTT.

This clonotype was recorded many times. This chain joins TRBV20-1 and TRBJ1-2; TRBD1 aligns across 7 bases. V shed 6 bases, J shed 0 bases, and the junction held 13 bases outside the gene matches. This CDR3 has 16 amino acids. The germline V gene encodes CDR1 DFQATT and CDR2 SNEGSKA (reference sequence). This CDR3 is CSAHQTHRGPNYGYTF. In DNA form, the CDR3 reads TGCAGTGCCCACCAGACCCACAGGGGACCTAACTATGGCTACACCTTC.

At least ten counts were recorded for this clonotype. The chain employs TRBV4-3 and TRBJ1-2, with D tentatively TRBD1 (6 bases). V dropped 1 base and J dropped 6 bases, with 15 bases sitting between them. The CDR3 is made up of 15 amino acids. CDR1 and CDR2 (germline): LGHNA, YSLEER. DNA for the CDR3: TGCGCCAGCAGCCAAGGGATAATGGGGGGCGATGGCTACACCTTC. Translated: CASSQGIMGGDGYTF.

This clonotype occurred a few times. This sequence joins TRBV5-1 and TRBJ2-2; no clear D. Trimming removed 3 bases from V and 0 bases from J, with 6 bases in between. The CDR3 extends over 14 amino acids. Germline CDR1 is SGHRS and CDR2 is YFSETQ. The CDR3 DNA sequence: TGCGCCAGCAGCTACACAGCGAACACCGGGGAGCTGTTTTTT. Protein sequence: CASSYTANTGELFF.

This clonotype was counted between two and nine times. The genes are TRBV29-1 and TRBJ1-3; 10 positions agree with TRBD1. Germline CDR1 SQVTM, CDR2 ANQGSEA. The CDR3 has 14 residues. J was trimmed by 8 bases and V by 3 bases; bases with no gene match: 7. CDR3 coding DNA: TGCAGCGTTGACCCCGGGACAGGGGCGGACACCATATATTTT. Translation gives CSVDPGTGADTIYF.

In its sample, this clonotype was seen many times. The CDR3, as DNA: TGTGCCAGCAGCTTAGCTAGCGGGGGGGTTAATGAGCAGTTCTTC. It is translated as CASSLASGGVNEQFF. J is TRBJ2-1 and V is TRBV7-2; 11 bases agree with TRBD2. The V gene's germline CDR1 is SGHTA and CDR2 FQGNSA. Trimming removed 0 bases from V and 7 bases from J; junction bases left unmatched: 2. The CDR3 contains 15 residues.

V and J are TRBV25-1 and TRBJ2-1, with 10 bases aligning to TRBD1. Germline CDR1 MGHDK, CDR2 SYGVNS. V shed 7 bases, J shed 6 bases, and the junction held 15 bases outside the gene matches. The CDR3 sequence is 17 residues long. The CDR3 DNA follows: TGTGCCAGCATCGGACAGGGGGGGACGATAGGGGGCAATGAGCAGTTCTTC. It is translated as CASIGQGGTIGGNEQFF.

V gene TRBV12-3 or TRBV12-4 combines with J gene TRBJ1-2, with D tentatively TRBD1 (6 bases). V lost 2 bases and J 6 bases, leaving 16 bases between the germline ends. The CDR3 is 15 residues long. The CDR3 bases are TGTGCCAGCAGTTTACAACAGGGTAGTCCGGATGGCTACACCTTC. It translates to CASSLQQGSPDGYTF.

This clonotype was detected only a few times. This sequence joins TRBV6-1 and TRBJ1-1; a weak D match, TRBD1 (5 bases). The CDR3 consists of 13 residues. Trimming pared 3 bases from V and 4 bases from J, leaving 9 bases between. Per the germline V gene, CDR1 is MNHNS and CDR2 is SASEGT. The CDR3 loop is CASSDLGGTEAFF. The CDR3 DNA is TGTGCCAGCAGTGACCTGGGGGGCACTGAAGCTTTCTTT.

This clonotype has only one observation. V usage is TRBV13 and J usage is TRBJ2-7; D tentatively reads TRBD1 or TRBD2 (5 bases each). V lost 4 bases, J lost 9 bases, and 25 bases lay in between. Per the germline V gene, CDR1 is PRHDT and CDR2 is FYEKMQ (reference sequence). This CDR3 has 16 residues. The CDR3, as DNA: TGTGCCAGCAGCTCTCCCAGCGACAGTCATCCCCGGGGGCAGTACTTC. Protein product: CASSSPSDSHPRGQYF.

This clonotype was seen a few times. The J gene is TRBJ2-3, the V gene TRBV13; 7 nucleotides match TRBD1. The V and J ends lost 5 bases and 0 bases, in that order; junction bases with no gene match: 8. The germline gives CDR1 PRHDT, CDR2 FYEKMQ (reference sequence). The CDR3 extends over 16 amino acids. The CDR3 DNA is TGTGCCAGCAGCATTACAGGGGAGAGAAGCACAGATACGCAGTATTTT. The encoded protein is CASSITGERSTDTQYF.